These T cell receptor beta chains were read from a single sample in a study of blood T cell repertoires in COVID-19. Sequencing used immunoSEQ multiplex PCR; TCRdb keeps in-frame clones, though not all of them. The data show 95,000 or so clones, with 86% seen just once and 1.2% held by the top ten. Sequencing was done on a sample of peripheral blood. The receptors were gathered from a man at least 80 years old with active or convalescent COVID-19. CDR3s include the opening cysteine and the closing phenylalanine or tryptophan. The D gene is left open where the match is weak. Part of the rows lack a size; the others show once, few, many or a class for expanded clones.

d_call	v_call	j_call	clone_size	cdr3_nt	cdr3_aa
TRBD1	TRBV5-4	TRBJ1-2	few	TGTGCCAGCAGCGCACAGGGGGACTATGGCTACACCTTC	CASSAQGDYGYTF
NA	TRBV2	TRBJ2-7	NA	TGTGCCAGCAGTCCGATCCTTGCCTGGGAGGAGCAGTACTTC	CASSPILAWEEQYF
TRBD1	TRBV19	TRBJ2-1	NA	TGTGCCAGTAGTTCCGGGACAGGGACTGAGCAGTTCTTC	CASSSGTGTEQFF
TRBD2	TRBV5-5	TRBJ2-1	NA	TGTGCCAGCAGCACCTCCGGGACTAGCGGGGTCTATGAGCAGTTCTTC	CASSTSGTSGVYEQFF
NA	TRBV28	TRBJ2-6	few	TGTGCCAGCACATCTATCAGGGGACCCGGGGCCAACGTCCTGACTTTC	CASTSIRGPGANVLTF
NA	TRBV7-9	TRBJ1-5	NA	TGTGCCAGCAGCCCCACGGGGGATCAGCCCCAGCATTTT	CASSPTGDQPQHF
NA	TRBV7-8	TRBJ1-5	NA	TGTGCCAGCGGCAGGGGACGTAATCAGCCCCAGCATTTT	CASGRGRNQPQHF
NA	TRBV10-3	TRBJ2-4	NA	TGTGCCATCAGTGAGTCCGAACAGGGCAAAAACATTCAGTACTTC	CAISESEQGKNIQYF
NA	TRBV28	TRBJ1-1	NA	TGTGCCAGCAGCTTGACTCAGGGAAACACTGAAGCTTTCTTT	CASSLTQGNTEAFF
TRBD1	TRBV28	TRBJ1-1	NA	TGTGCCACCCTTGGAGATCCCACCCGGGACAGGGTTTCGTGGGGCGTTACTGAAGCTTTCTTT	CATLGDPTRDRVSWGVTEAFF
NA	TRBV10-3	TRBJ1-5	NA	TGTGCCATCAGTGGTGACGATTCGGGGCCCCAGCATTTT	CAISGDDSGPQHF
NA	TRBV6-5	TRBJ2-7	NA	TGTGCCAGCAGCCGGTCCGACGAGCAGTACTTC	CASSRSDEQYF
TRBD1	TRBV18	TRBJ1-1	NA	TGTGCCAGCTCACCAAACAGGGGGAGCACTGAAGCTTTCTTT	CASSPNRGSTEAFF
TRBD2	TRBV19	TRBJ2-7	few	TGTGCCAGTAGTATAGGAGCGGGACCGCGCGAGCAGTACTTC	CASSIGAGPREQYF
NA	TRBV2	TRBJ1-5	NA	TGTGCCAGCAGCCCCAGGGGACGGGAGCCCCAGCATTTT	CASSPRGREPQHF
NA	TRBV12-3/TRBV12-4	TRBJ2-1	few	TGTGCCAGCAGTGTGGGACTCCACAATGAGCAGTTCTTC	CASSVGLHNEQFF
NA	TRBV9	TRBJ1-3	NA	TGTGCCAGCAGCGTCTCGGGGGATGTGTCCGGAAACACCATATATTTT	CASSVSGDVSGNTIYF
NA	TRBV15	TRBJ1-2	few	TGTGCCACCAGCAGAGAGGCAGGGCATGGCTACACCTTC	CATSREAGHGYTF
TRBD1	TRBV28	TRBJ1-2	NA	TGTGCCAGCAGTTTATTAACAGGGGCTCCGGACTACACCTTC	CASSLLTGAPDYTF
NA	TRBV2	TRBJ2-2	NA	TGTGCCAGCCCTAGATTTGGAGCAAACACCGGGGAGCTGTTTTTT	CASPRFGANTGELFF
NA	TRBV12-3/TRBV12-4	TRBJ1-1	NA	TGTGCCAGCAGTTTCAACGGGGGCACTGAAGCTTTCTTT	CASSFNGGTEAFF
TRBD1	TRBV6-5	TRBJ2-1	NA	TGTGCCAGCAGTATCACAGGGGGCTCAGGCAATGAGCAGTTCTTC	CASSITGGSGNEQFF
TRBD1	TRBV2	TRBJ2-1	NA	TGTGCCAGCACCTATACAGGGGGATCCAATGAGCAGTTCTTC	CASTYTGGSNEQFF
NA	TRBV29-1	TRBJ2-2	NA	TGCAGCGTTAAGGGGAAGGTGTGGGGCACCGGGGAGCTGTTTTTT	CSVKGKVWGTGELFF
TRBD1	TRBV5-4	TRBJ1-2	NA	TGTGCCAGCAGCTCACAGGGGGGTAATGGCTACACCTTC	CASSSQGGNGYTF
NA	TRBV28	TRBJ1-1	NA	TGTGCCAGCTTGTCCCCCCCCCAGAACACTGAAGCTTTCTTT	CASLSPPQNTEAFF
NA	TRBV5-1	TRBJ1-1	NA	TGCGCCAGCACGAATGAGGGCAATGAAGCTTTCTTT	CASTNEGNEAFF
NA	TRBV10-3	TRBJ1-3	NA	TGTGCCATCAGTGAGACAGTCCGCTCTGGAAACACCATATATTTT	CAISETVRSGNTIYF
NA	TRBV7-8	TRBJ1-1	NA	TGTGCCAGCAGCCCCTTGGGAGTGGGCACTGAAGCTTTCTTT	CASSPLGVGTEAFF
TRBD2	TRBV24-1	TRBJ2-5	NA	TGTGCCACCAGTGACCCCAGGACTAGCGGGAGCCAAGAGACCCAGTACTTC	CATSDPRTSGSQETQYF
TRBD1	TRBV6-5	TRBJ2-7	NA	TGTGCCAGCGCTCGACAGGGGCTGCGGTACGAGCAGTACTTC	CASARQGLRYEQYF
TRBD1	TRBV2	TRBJ1-6	NA	TGTGCCAGCAGTGGCGACAGGGTTATTTCACCCCTCCACTTT	CASSGDRVISPLHF
NA	TRBV7-3	TRBJ2-2	NA	TGTGCCAGCAGCTCGACACATACTAGTTACACCGGGGAGCTGTTTTTT	CASSSTHTSYTGELFF
NA	TRBV24-1	TRBJ2-3	NA	TGTGCCACCAGTGATCCAGTTGGGCTCACAGATACGCAGTATTTT	CATSDPVGLTDTQYF
NA	TRBV15	TRBJ1-6	NA	TGTGCCACCAGCAGAGATCTCAATTCACCCCTCCACTTT	CATSRDLNSPLHF
TRBD2	TRBV30	TRBJ2-7	NA	TGTGCCTGGAGCCCTCTCCGCGTTTTCAAGCGGGAATCGGGTCTCGACGAGCAGTACTTC	CAWSPLRVFKRESGLDEQYF
NA	TRBV7-9	TRBJ1-6	NA	TGTGCCAGCAGCTGGGACACTTTAGCTCCCCTCCACTTT	CASSWDTLAPLHF
TRBD1	TRBV7-2	TRBJ2-7	NA	TGTGCCAGCAGCACCTACGACAGGGGAGGATTGTCCTACGAGCAGTACTTC	CASSTYDRGGLSYEQYF
NA	TRBV18	TRBJ2-1	NA	TGTGCCAGCTCGCTGATCCCAGGGAAGAGGAGCGATGAGCAGTTCTTC	CASSLIPGKRSDEQFF
TRBD2	TRBV5-8	TRBJ2-3	NA	TGTGCCAGCAGCCGGGAAACTAGCGCCTGGCCAGATACGCAGTATTTT	CASSRETSAWPDTQYF
TRBD1	TRBV19	TRBJ1-5	NA	TGTGCCAGTAGCGTAGGGACAGGGGATCAGCCCCAGCATTTT	CASSVGTGDQPQHF
TRBD1	TRBV2	TRBJ1-2	NA	TGTGCCAGCAGATTCGGGACAGGAAGCTATGGCTACACCTTC	CASRFGTGSYGYTF
TRBD2	TRBV4-1	TRBJ2-2	NA	TGCGCCAGCAGCCAAGATAGGGGGACTAGAGTTTACGGGGAGCTGTTTTTT	CASSQDRGTRVYGELFF
TRBD1	TRBV5-1	TRBJ2-7	few	TGCGCCAGCAGCAACACAGGGGGCATCAACGAGCAGTACTTC	CASSNTGGINEQYF